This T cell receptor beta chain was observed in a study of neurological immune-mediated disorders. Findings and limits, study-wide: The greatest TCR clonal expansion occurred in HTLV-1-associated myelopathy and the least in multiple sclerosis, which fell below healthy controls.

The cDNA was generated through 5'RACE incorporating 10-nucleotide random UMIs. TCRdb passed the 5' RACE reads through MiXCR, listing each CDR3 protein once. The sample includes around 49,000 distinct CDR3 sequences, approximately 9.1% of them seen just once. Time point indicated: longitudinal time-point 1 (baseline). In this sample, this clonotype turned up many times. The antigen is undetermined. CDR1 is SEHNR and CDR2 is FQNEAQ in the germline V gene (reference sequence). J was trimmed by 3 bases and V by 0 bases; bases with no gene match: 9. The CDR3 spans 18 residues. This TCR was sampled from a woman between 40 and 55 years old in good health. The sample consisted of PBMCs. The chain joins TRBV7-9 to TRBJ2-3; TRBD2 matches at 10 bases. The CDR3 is CASSLAYSSGGQTDTQYF. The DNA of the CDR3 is TGTGCCAGCAGCTTAGCGTATTCTAGCGGGGGCCAAACAGATACGCAGTATTTT.